A selection of T cell receptor beta chains follows, all from one sample in a study of CD8+ T cells in alopecia areata. The assay was immunoSEQ multiplex PCR, and TCRdb's table has in-frame clones only and misses some. The table lists some 170,000 clones, 65% to 75% of them singletons. The source material was CD8+ T cells sorted from blood, sampled at week 0. The receptor source for this set is a human donor with alopecia areata. The CDR3 runs from the conserved cysteine through the conserved F or W. The D gene is left open where the match is weak.

V	D	length	J	CDR3
TRBV5-3	.	16	TRBJ1-5	CARSPPTKDSNQPQHF
TRBV2	.	12	TRBJ2-1	CASSVLNNEQFF
TRBV7-9	TRBD2	14	TRBJ2-1	CASSTSGGAGEQFF
TRBV5-1	.	14	TRBJ2-7	CASSLDRGHPRQYF
TRBV5-1	.	13	TRBJ1-4	CASSLRRGEKLFF
TRBV29-1	TRBD1	13	TRBJ2-1	CSVVGQGALEQFF
TRBV13	.	12	TRBJ2-3	CASSYPTDTQYF
TRBV11-2	.	14	TRBJ1-3	CASNLRESGNTIYF
TRBV29-1	.	12	TRBJ1-2	CSVAKGDYGYTF
TRBV25-1	.	12	TRBJ2-2	CASSESAGELFF
TRBV5-6	.	14	TRBJ1-5	CASSLGRSNQPQHF
TRBV5-1	.	12	TRBJ2-2	CASSLDAGELFF
TRBV6-1	.	12	TRBJ1-5	CASSNSGAEQDF
TRBV7-9	.	17	TRBJ1-1	CASSLVGVGRGNTEAFF
TRBV19	.	15	TRBJ1-1	CASSPFGGGYTEAFF
TRBV9	.	12	TRBJ2-3	CASTTGTDTQYF
TRBV6-1	.	15	TRBJ2-5	CASSEGVRQFGSGYF